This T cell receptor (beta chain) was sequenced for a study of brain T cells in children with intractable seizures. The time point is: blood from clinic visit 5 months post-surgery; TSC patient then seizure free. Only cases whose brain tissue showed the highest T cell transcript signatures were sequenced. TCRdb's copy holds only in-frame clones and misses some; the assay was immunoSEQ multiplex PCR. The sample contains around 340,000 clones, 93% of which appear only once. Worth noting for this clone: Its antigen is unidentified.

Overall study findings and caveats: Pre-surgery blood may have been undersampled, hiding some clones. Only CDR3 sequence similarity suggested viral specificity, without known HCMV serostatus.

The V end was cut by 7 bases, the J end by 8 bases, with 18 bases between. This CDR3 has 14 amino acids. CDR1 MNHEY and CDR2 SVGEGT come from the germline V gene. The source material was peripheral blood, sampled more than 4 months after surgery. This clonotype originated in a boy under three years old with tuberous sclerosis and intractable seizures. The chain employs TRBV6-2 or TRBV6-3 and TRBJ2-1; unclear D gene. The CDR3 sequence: CASTPAPAGHEQFF. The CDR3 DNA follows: TGTGCCAGCACCCCGGCGCCGGCAGGCCATGAGCAGTTCTTC.